This T cell receptor beta chain was captured in a study of breast tumors, draining lymph nodes, adjacent tissues. Overall study findings and caveats: Tumor TCR diversity was below lymph nodes but above nontumor tissue. The data were judged consistent with most tumor T cells coming from lymph node and expanding in tumor.

Breast cancer patients provided tissue from their axillary draining lymph nodes. Trimming removed 1 base from V and 8 bases from J; junction bases left unmatched: 13. The CDR3 sequence is 17 residues long. The germline gives CDR1 MGHRA, CDR2 YSYEKL. TCRdb analysed the multiplex PCR reads with MiXCR anew, one entry per CDR3 protein. The sample yields approximately 120,000 distinct CDR3 sequences, about 20% seen once. This clonotype was counted at least ten times. The antigen remains unidentified. The sequence derives from a female donor with breast cancer. Some clones in this sample may be carry-over from other donors' samples. The chain employs TRBV4-1 and TRBJ2-1, with TRBD2 identical over 8 bases. Material: axillary lymph node tissue. CDR3 loop: CASSQVGILAGRDEQFF. In DNA form, the CDR3 reads TGCGCCAGCAGCCAAGTTGGAATCTTAGCGGGGAGGGATGAGCAGTTCTTC.